This T cell receptor beta chain derives from a study of T cell changes during pregnancy in multiple sclerosis (dated by TCRdb to about 2019). General notes on the study: The study looked at changes in the T cell repertoire across pregnancy in women with multiple sclerosis.

Library preparation used the immunoSEQ multiplex PCR assay. This immuneACCESS table, as held by TCRdb, lists in-frame sequences with V and J called but not all clones. Of the missing ones, under half trace to an unresolved V gene in checked studies; the others have no known cause. For this sample the table gives just over 35,000 clones, of which roughly 90% were detected only once. The top ten hold approximately 0.75% of the sample. This clone occurred once. Its target antigen remains unknown. Within one base of it there is no much larger clone, and no base qualities were kept. Ends trimmed: V by 0 bases, J by 6 bases; bases unmatched to a gene: 8. Taken from cysteine to phenylalanine, the CDR3 has 16 residues. Here the CDR3 DNA is all that survives: 48 bases in frame from base 1. CDR1 and CDR2, per the germline V gene, are SGHTA and FQGNSA.

The rearrangement joined TRBV7-2 to TRBJ2-1; TRBD2 fits 7 bases in the junction. The source material was CD4+ T cells from peripheral blood mononuclear cells, sampled after pregnancy. This receptor was identified in a female donor in good health, enrolled as a control in a pregnancy study. This receptor carries the CDR3 CASSLASGAAANEQFF. The nucleotide sequence reads TGTGCCAGCAGCTTAGCGAGCGGGGCGGCCGCCAATGAGCAGTTCTTC.